The clone carrying this TCR beta chain was detected ten times or more. The data derive from a study of regulatory T cells in long-lasting Graves disease. Documented time point: newly diagnosed GD, antithyroid drugs for less than 3 months. From RNA extracted from PBMCs, the TCR library was made. With iRepertoire HTBI primers and Arm-PCR of CDR3 regions, TCR beta libraries were built. TCRdb passed the multiplex PCR reads through MiXCR, listing each CDR3 protein once. Among over 500,000 distinct CDR3 sequences listed, around 15% were seen once. Per germline, CDR1 MDHEN and CDR2 SYDVKM. The CDR3 length is 14 residues. J was trimmed by 9 bases and V by 4 bases; bases with no gene match: 5. The same data also contributed to another study, on T cells in Graves' hyperthyroidism and ophthalmopathy.

This receptor was obtained from a man aged 18 to 29 with Graves disease. The material sequenced was peripheral blood mononuclear cells (PBMCs), taken at new diagnosis, from a patient treated with antithyroid drugs. This chain uses TRBV28 with TRBJ2-2, with TRBD2 identical over 10 bases. The CDR3 bases are TGTGCCAGCAGTTCCCTAGCGGGAGACAGGGAGCTGTTTTTT. Its protein product is CASSSLAGDRELFF. Based on the CDR3 plus reference TRBV28 and TRBJ2-2, the full variable domain is DVKVTQSSRYLVKRTGEKVFLECVQDMDHENMFWYRQDPGLGLRLIYFSYDVKMKEKGDIPEGYSVSREKKERFSLILESASTNQTSMYLCASSSLAGDRELFFGEGSRLTVL.